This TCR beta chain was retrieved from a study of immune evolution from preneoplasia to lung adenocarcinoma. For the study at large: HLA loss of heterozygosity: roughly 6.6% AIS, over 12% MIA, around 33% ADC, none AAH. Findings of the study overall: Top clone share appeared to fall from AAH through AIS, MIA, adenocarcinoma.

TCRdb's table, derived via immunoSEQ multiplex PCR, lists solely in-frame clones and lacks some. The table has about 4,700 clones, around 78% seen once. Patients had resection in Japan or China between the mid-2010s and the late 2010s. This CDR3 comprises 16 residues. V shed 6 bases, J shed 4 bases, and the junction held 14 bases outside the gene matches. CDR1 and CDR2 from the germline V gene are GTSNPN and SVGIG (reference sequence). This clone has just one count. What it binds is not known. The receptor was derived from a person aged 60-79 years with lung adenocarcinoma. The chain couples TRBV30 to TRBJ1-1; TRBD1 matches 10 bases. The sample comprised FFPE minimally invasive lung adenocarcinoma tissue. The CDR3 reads CACNQRQGARFTEAFF. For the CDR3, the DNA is TGTGCCTGTAACCAGAGACAGGGGGCGAGGTTCACTGAAGCTTTCTTT. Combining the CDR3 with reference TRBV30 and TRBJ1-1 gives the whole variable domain SQTIHQWPATLVQPVGSPLSLECTVEGTSNPNLYWYRQAAGRGLQLLFYSVGIGQISSEVPQNLSASRPQDRQFILSSKKLLLSDSGFYLCACNQRQGARFTEAFFGQGTRLTVV.